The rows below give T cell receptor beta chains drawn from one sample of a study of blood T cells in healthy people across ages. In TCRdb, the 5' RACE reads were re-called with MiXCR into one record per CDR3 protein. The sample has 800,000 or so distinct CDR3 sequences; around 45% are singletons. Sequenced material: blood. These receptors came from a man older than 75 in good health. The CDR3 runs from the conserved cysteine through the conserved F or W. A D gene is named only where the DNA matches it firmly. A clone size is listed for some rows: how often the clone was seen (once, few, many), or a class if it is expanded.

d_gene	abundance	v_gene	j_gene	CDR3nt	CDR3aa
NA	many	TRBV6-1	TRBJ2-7	TGTGCCAGCAGTGCCGCAGCGTCGGCGGGCTACGAGCAGTACTTC	CASSAAASAGYEQYF
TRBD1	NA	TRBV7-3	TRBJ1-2	TGTGCCAGCAGCCCCACCCGGGGACAGAACTATGGCTACACCTTC	CASSPTRGQNYGYTF
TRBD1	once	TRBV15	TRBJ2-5	TGTGCCACCAGCAGAGATCAGGGACAGGGGGCGCGAGAGACCCAGTACTTC	CATSRDQGQGARETQYF
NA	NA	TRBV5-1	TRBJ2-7	TGCGCCAGCGCACAGGGTGTCTACGAGCAGTACTTC	CASAQGVYEQYF
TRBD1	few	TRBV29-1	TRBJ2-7	TGCAGCGTTGAAGATCCTGTCAGGGGGTCCTACGAGCAGTACTTC	CSVEDPVRGSYEQYF
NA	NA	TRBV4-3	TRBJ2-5	TGCGCCAGCAGCCAAGTTTCCGGGAGCGGTGAGACCCAGTACTTC	CASSQVSGSGETQYF
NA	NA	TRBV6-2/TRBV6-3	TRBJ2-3	TGTGCCAGCAACTTCGGGACAGATACGCAGTATTTT	CASNFGTDTQYF
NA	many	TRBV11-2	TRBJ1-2	TGTGCCAGCAGCACTCTGGGACGGAACTATGGCTACACCTTC	CASSTLGRNYGYTF
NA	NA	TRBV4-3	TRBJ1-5	TGCGCCAGCAGCCAAGATTTCCAACGGTACGATCAGCCCCAGCATTTT	CASSQDFQRYDQPQHF
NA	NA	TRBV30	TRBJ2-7	TGTGCCGGGAGTGGGAGCTACGAGCAGTACTTC	CAGSGSYEQYF
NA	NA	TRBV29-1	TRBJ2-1	TGCAGCGTTCAGGGACCGGGACTCGTTTCCTTTGAGCAGTTCTTC	CSVQGPGLVSFEQFF
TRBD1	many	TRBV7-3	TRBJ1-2	TGTGCCAGCAGCCGAATCCCTTCCTGGGACAGATATCAAGCTAACTATGGCTACACCTTC	CASSRIPSWDRYQANYGYTF
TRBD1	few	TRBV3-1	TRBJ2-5	TGTGCCAGCAGCCGACGGACAGGGGCCCAGGAGACCCAGTACTTC	CASSRRTGAQETQYF
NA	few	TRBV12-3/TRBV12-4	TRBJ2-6	TGTGCCAGCAGTTTGGGGACAAACTCTGGGGCCAACGTCCTGACTTTC	CASSLGTNSGANVLTF
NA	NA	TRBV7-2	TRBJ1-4	TGTGCCAGCAGCTCGGGACGGCAAAATGAAAAACTGTTTTTT	CASSSGRQNEKLFF
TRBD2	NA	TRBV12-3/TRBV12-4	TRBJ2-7	TGTGCCAGCAGTGCCCGAGGGGGACTAGTCTCGTACGAGCAGTACTTC	CASSARGGLVSYEQYF
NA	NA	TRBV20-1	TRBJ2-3	TGCAGTGCTAACAGGGCAGATACGCAGTATTTT	CSANRADTQYF
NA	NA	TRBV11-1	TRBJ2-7	TGTGCCAGCAGCTTAGGTTACGGGCAGTACTTC	CASSLGYGQYF
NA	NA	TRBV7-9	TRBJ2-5	TGTGCCAGCAGCTTCGCGGGACAGAAAGAGACCCAGTACTTC	CASSFAGQKETQYF
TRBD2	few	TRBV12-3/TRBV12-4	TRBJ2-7	TGTGCCAGCAGTTTAGCCCTGGCTAGCGGGAGTCGATACGAGCAGTACTTC	CASSLALASGSRYEQYF
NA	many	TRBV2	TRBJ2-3	TGTGCCAGCTGCTGGGAGCCCCCAGATACGCAGTATTTT	CASCWEPPDTQYF
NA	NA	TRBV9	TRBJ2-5	TGTGCCAGCAGTCGGGACGCTAGCAGGGATGAGCAGTACTTC	CASSRDASRDEQYF
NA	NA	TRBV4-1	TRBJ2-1	TGCGCCAGCAGCCAAAGATCGGTGGCTAGGTCCTACAATGAGCAGTTCTTC	CASSQRSVARSYNEQFF
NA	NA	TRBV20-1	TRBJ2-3	TGCAGTGCTAGAGATGCGGGCACAACCCCAGATACGCAGTATTTT	CSARDAGTTPDTQYF
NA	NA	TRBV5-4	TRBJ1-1	TGTGCCAGCAGCTTGGCTAGCACTGAAGCTTTCTTT	CASSLASTEAFF
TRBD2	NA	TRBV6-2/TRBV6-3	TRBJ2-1	TGTGCCGGCAACCCGCTCGGGACTAGCGGAAATGTCTACAATGAGCAGTTCTTC	CAGNPLGTSGNVYNEQFF
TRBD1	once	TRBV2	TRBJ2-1	TGTGCCAGCAGGGTGACAGGGCAATCGTACAGTGAGCAGTTCTTC	CASRVTGQSYSEQFF
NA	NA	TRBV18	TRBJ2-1	TGTGCCAGCTCAATAAGACAGGAGCAAGAGACCCAGTTCTTC	CASSIRQEQETQFF
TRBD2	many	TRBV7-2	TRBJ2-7	TGTGCCAGCTCCCCCCGGGGCGGGAGGGTCCGGGAGCAGTACTTC	CASSPRGGRVREQYF
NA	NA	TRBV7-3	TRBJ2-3	TGTGCCAGCAGCACCCGGGGAGCGGTCACAGATACGCAGTATTTT	CASSTRGAVTDTQYF
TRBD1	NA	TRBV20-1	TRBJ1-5	TGCAGTGCTAGAGAACCGACAGGGGACCAGCCCCAGCATTTT	CSAREPTGDQPQHF
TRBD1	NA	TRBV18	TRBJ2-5	TGTGCCAGCTCACCAGCGACAGGGTCGGAAGAGACCCAGTACTTC	CASSPATGSEETQYF
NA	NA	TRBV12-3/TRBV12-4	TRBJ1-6	TGTGCCAGCAGTTTAGGGACATTCAGTAGCTCACCCCTCCACTTT	CASSLGTFSSSPLHF
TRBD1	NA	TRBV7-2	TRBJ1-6	TGTGCCAGCAGCGTGGGTACCGGGACAGAGAATTCACCCCTCCACTTT	CASSVGTGTENSPLHF
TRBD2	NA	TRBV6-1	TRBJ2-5	TGTGCCAGCAGTGAATTGGGAGGGGCCGGCGAGGCCCAGTACTTC	CASSELGGAGEAQYF
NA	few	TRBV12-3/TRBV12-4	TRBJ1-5	TGTGCCAGCAGTCCTCAGGGCCTCAATCAGCCCCAGCATTTT	CASSPQGLNQPQHF
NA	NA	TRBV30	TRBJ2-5	TGTGCCTGGAGTGTACAGGGCGGGGAGACCCAGTACTTC	CAWSVQGGETQYF
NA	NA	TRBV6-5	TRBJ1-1	TGTGCCAGCAGTTACTCAGGGGCTGAAGCTTTCTTT	CASSYSGAEAFF
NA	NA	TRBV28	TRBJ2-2	TGTGCCAGCAGTTTACCCTCGGTAGGGAACACCGGGGAGCTGTTTTTT	CASSLPSVGNTGELFF
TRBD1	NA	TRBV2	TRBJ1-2	TGTGCCAGCAGTGGGACAGGGAGAAGGGGCTACACCTTC	CASSGTGRRGYTF
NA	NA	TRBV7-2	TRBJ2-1	TGTGCCAGCAGAAAGGTCCGGGACTACAATGAGCAGTTCTTC	CASRKVRDYNEQFF
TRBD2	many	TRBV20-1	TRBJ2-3	TGCAGTGGATTGCGGGGGGCAGATACGCAGTATTTT	CSGLRGADTQYF
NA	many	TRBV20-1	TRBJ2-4	TGCAGTGCTAGCCCAGAAAACATTCAGTACTTC	CSASPENIQYF
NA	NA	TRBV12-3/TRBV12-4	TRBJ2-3	NA	CASKVAGGTDTQNF
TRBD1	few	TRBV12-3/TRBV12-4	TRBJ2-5	TGTGCCAGCAGGCCCCCGACAGGGAAGGGGCAAGAGACCCAGTACTTC	CASRPPTGKGQETQYF